This T cell receptor (beta chain) was captured by sequencing in a study of shared clonotypes between healthy human individuals. The study, taken as a whole, reports: Generation probabilities were higher for clonotypes shared across all four sorted-subset donors than for unshared ones.

Sequenced by immunoSEQ multiplex PCR; TCRdb stores in-frame clones only, minus some. Found here are approximately 2,000,000 clones, under 95% of them singletons; the top ten hold around 0.38%. CD4+ cells underwent separation, giving CD45RA+ naive and CD45RA-negative memory subsets. The V and J ends lost 5 bases and 4 bases, in that order; junction bases with no gene match: 12. The germline CDR1 and CDR2 sequences are SGHTA and FQGNSA. CDR3 length equals 17 residues. This clone was seen a single time. Its matching antigen is unknown. The sample comprised naive CD4+ T cells from PBMCs. As for subset: CD45RA+ positively selected. The J gene is TRBJ2-1, the V gene TRBV7-2, with TRBD2 matching 9 bases. The receptor was isolated from a man aged 18 to 30 in good health. Some clones in this sample may be carry-over from other donors' samples. The CDR3 coding sequence is TGTGCCAGCAGCCCCTACCAATCTAGCGGGGCGTACAATGAGCAGTTCTTC. This gives the protein CASSPYQSSGAYNEQFF.